The clone carrying this T cell receptor beta chain has a single count. Germline values: CDR1 SGHTA, CDR2 FQGNSA. Trimming took 1 base from V and 6 from J, leaving 15 bases between them. This CDR3 has 15 amino acids. The sample originates from a study of control samples from healthy donors and cancer patients. Some clones are missing from TCRdb's copy, which holds only in-frame ones; the method was immunoSEQ multiplex PCR. The data contain approximately 220,000 clones, around 94% of them singletons. The chain links TRBV7-2 to TRBJ1-2; possibly TRBD1 for D (5 bases). This receptor was obtained from a man aged 45-65 years in good health. Source material: blood. The CDR3 nucleotides are TGTGCCAGCAGCTTAGTGGGGCAGGGTGTGGATGGCTACACCTTC. It codes for CASSLVGQGVDGYTF.